These T cell receptor beta chains were read from a single sample in a study of response to subunit inactivated influenza vaccine. TCRdb used MiXCR to reprocess the RT-PCR reads, holding one entry per CDR3 protein. Of 450,000 to 600,000 distinct CDR3 sequences listed, about 17% are singletons. The specimen was CD4+ T cells sorted from PBMCs, collected less than 25 months after vaccination. These receptors all come from a man aged 45 to 75 who received an inactivated influenza vaccine. CDR3s include the opening cysteine and the closing phenylalanine or tryptophan. A D gene is named only where the DNA matches it firmly. Clone size is stated in some rows and not others, as once, few, many or a class when expanded.

V gene: TRBV5-1
J gene: TRBJ1-1
clone size: .
D gene: .
CDR3 DNA: TGCGCCAGCAGCTTGACTGGGGAGAACACTGAAGCTTTCTTT
CDR3 protein: CASSLTGENTEAFF

V gene: TRBV6-1
J gene: TRBJ2-1
clone size: few
D gene: .
CDR3 DNA: TGTGCCAGCACCCCCCCGATGGGGTATGAGCAGTTCTTC
CDR3 protein: CASTPPMGYEQFF

V gene: TRBV20-1
J gene: TRBJ2-2
clone size: few
D gene: .
CDR3 DNA: TGCAGTGCTAGACGCCTGGAAGACTCCACCGGGGAGCTGTTTTTT
CDR3 protein: CSARRLEDSTGELFF

V gene: TRBV27
J gene: TRBJ2-1
clone size: .
D gene: .
CDR3 DNA: TGTGCCAGCAGTTTTATCTCACTAGGGGGAAATGAGCAGTTCTTC
CDR3 protein: CASSFISLGGNEQFF

V gene: TRBV6-6
J gene: TRBJ1-1
clone size: .
D gene: .
CDR3 DNA: TGTGCCAGCAGCTACGGGGGGGTAGGTGAAGCTTTCTTT
CDR3 protein: CASSYGGVGEAFF

V gene: TRBV16
J gene: TRBJ2-1
clone size: .
D gene: TRBD1
CDR3 DNA: TGTGCCAGCAGCCACCTACCGGGACAGGGGGCTTTTGAGCAGTTCTTC
CDR3 protein: CASSHLPGQGAFEQFF

V gene: TRBV6-5
J gene: TRBJ2-1
clone size: many
D gene: .
CDR3 DNA: TGTGCCAGCAGTTACACGCGGGACCAGAGGTCACAGTTCTTC
CDR3 protein: CASSYTRDQRSQFF

V gene: TRBV9
J gene: TRBJ2-5
clone size: .
D gene: TRBD2
CDR3 DNA: TGTGCCAGCAGCGCCACCGGGACTACAAAAGAGACCCAGTACTTC
CDR3 protein: CASSATGTTKETQYF

V gene: TRBV4-2
J gene: TRBJ1-1
clone size: .
D gene: .
CDR3 DNA: TGTGCCAGCAGCCAAGTGGTAGGGGTTCTGATAGGGGCTGAAGCTTTCTTT
CDR3 protein: CASSQVVGVLIGAEAFF

V gene: TRBV5-1
J gene: TRBJ2-7
clone size: few
D gene: .
CDR3 DNA: TGCGCCAGCAGCTTGGGAAGCCACGAGCAGTACTTC
CDR3 protein: CASSLGSHEQYF

V gene: TRBV6-1
J gene: TRBJ2-7
clone size: few
D gene: .
CDR3 DNA: TGTGCCAGCACGGTGGACTACGAGCAGTACTTC
CDR3 protein: CASTVDYEQYF

V gene: TRBV11-2
J gene: TRBJ2-1
clone size: few
D gene: TRBD2
CDR3 DNA: TGTGCCAGCAGCCCTAGGGGGCGGCTAGCGGGAGCGCTTACCTACAATGAGCAGTTCTTC
CDR3 protein: CASSPRGRLAGALTYNEQFF

V gene: TRBV28
J gene: TRBJ2-2
clone size: once
D gene: .
CDR3 DNA: TGTGCCGCTAGGCAGGGGAACACCGGGGAGCTGTTTTTT
CDR3 protein: CAARQGNTGELFF

V gene: TRBV5-1
J gene: TRBJ2-3
clone size: few
D gene: .
CDR3 DNA: TGCGCCAGCAGCTTGCAGCCCCGGGAGATAAGCACAGATACGCAGTATTTT
CDR3 protein: CASSLQPREISTDTQYF

V gene: TRBV12-3/TRBV12-4
J gene: TRBJ2-7
clone size: few
D gene: .
CDR3 DNA: TGTGCCAGCAGTAGGACCCAGGGGGGGGTCTCCTACGAGCAGTACTTC
CDR3 protein: CASSRTQGGVSYEQYF

V gene: TRBV3-1
J gene: TRBJ2-1
clone size: .
D gene: .
CDR3 DNA: TGTGCCAGCAGCCAAGATCCGGACGCGGGGCAGTTCTTC
CDR3 protein: CASSQDPDAGQFF

V gene: TRBV15
J gene: TRBJ2-3
clone size: .
D gene: TRBD2
CDR3 DNA: TGTGCCACCTCATACCGGGCCGGGAGGGCAGATACGCAGTATTTT
CDR3 protein: CATSYRAGRADTQYF

V gene: TRBV12-3/TRBV12-4
J gene: TRBJ2-1
clone size: .
D gene: .
CDR3 DNA: TGTGCCAGCAGTTTATATATGGGGAATGAGCAGTTCTTC
CDR3 protein: CASSLYMGNEQFF

V gene: TRBV10-3
J gene: TRBJ2-3
clone size: few
D gene: TRBD2
CDR3 DNA: TGTGCCATCAGAGTTTTTGCGGGGGGGACTACAGATACGCAGTATTTT
CDR3 protein: CAIRVFAGGTTDTQYF

V gene: TRBV5-6
J gene: TRBJ2-3
clone size: .
D gene: TRBD2
CDR3 DNA: TGTGCCAGCAGCTTAGCGGGGGACCCTAGCACAGATACGCAGTATTTT
CDR3 protein: CASSLAGDPSTDTQYF

V gene: TRBV25-1
J gene: TRBJ1-4
clone size: few
D gene: TRBD1
CDR3 DNA: TGTGCCAGCAGATCAACAGGGGGCTCTAATGAAAAACTGTTTTTT
CDR3 protein: CASRSTGGSNEKLFF

V gene: TRBV5-1
J gene: TRBJ2-7
clone size: .
D gene: TRBD1
CDR3 DNA: TGCGCCAGCAGCACCGACAGGGGGTCCCTCAACGAGCAGTACTTC
CDR3 protein: CASSTDRGSLNEQYF

V gene: TRBV5-1
J gene: TRBJ2-3
clone size: few
D gene: TRBD2
CDR3 DNA: TGCGCCAGCAGCTCGCTACCGATAGCGGGGGGGCCAACAGATACGCAGTATTTT
CDR3 protein: CASSSLPIAGGPTDTQYF

V gene: TRBV4-3
J gene: TRBJ2-1
clone size: few
D gene: .
CDR3 DNA: TGCGCCAGCAGCCACATTGGTAATGAGCAGTTCTTC
CDR3 protein: CASSHIGNEQFF

V gene: TRBV6-5
J gene: TRBJ2-1
clone size: .
D gene: .
CDR3 DNA: TGTGCCAGCAGTTACGAAAGGGGCTGGTACAATGAGCAGTTCTTC
CDR3 protein: CASSYERGWYNEQFF

V gene: TRBV9
J gene: TRBJ2-5
clone size: .
D gene: TRBD2
CDR3 DNA: TGTGCCAGCAGCGTAAACCCCTCAACGGGAGGGAAAGAGACCCAGTACTTC
CDR3 protein: CASSVNPSTGGKETQYF